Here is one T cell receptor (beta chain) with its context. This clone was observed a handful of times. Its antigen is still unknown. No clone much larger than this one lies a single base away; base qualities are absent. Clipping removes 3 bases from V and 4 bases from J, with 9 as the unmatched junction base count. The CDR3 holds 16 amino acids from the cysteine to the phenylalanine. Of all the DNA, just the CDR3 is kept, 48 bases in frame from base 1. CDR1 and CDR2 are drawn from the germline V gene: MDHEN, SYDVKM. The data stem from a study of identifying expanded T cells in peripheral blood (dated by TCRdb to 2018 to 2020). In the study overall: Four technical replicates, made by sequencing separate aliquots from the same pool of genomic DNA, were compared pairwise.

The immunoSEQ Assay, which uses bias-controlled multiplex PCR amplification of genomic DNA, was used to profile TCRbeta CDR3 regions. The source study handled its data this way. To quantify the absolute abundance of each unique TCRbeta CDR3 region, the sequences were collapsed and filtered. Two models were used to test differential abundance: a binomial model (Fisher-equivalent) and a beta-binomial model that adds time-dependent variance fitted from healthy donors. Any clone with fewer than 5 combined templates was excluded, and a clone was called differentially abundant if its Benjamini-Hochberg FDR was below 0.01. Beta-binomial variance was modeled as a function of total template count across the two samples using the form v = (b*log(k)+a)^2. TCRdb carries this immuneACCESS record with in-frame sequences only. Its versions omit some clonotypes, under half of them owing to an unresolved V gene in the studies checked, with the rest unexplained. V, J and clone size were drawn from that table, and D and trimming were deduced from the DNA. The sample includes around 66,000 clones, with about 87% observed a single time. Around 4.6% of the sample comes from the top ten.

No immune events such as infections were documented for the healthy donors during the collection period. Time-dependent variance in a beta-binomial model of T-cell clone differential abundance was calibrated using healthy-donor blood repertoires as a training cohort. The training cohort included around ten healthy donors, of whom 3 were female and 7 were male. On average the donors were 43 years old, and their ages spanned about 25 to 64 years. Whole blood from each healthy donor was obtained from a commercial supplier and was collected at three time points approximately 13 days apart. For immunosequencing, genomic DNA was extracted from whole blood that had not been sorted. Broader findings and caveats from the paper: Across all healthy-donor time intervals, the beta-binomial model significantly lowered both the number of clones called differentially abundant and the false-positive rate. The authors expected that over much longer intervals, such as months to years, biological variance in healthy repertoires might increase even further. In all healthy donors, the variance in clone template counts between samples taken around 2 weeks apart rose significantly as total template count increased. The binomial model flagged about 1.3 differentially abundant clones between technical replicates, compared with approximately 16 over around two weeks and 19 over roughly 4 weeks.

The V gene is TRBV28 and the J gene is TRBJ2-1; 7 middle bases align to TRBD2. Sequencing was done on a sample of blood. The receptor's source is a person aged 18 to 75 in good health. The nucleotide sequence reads TGTGCCAGCAGTTTTGCGGGAGACCTGAAATACAATGAGCAGTTCTTC. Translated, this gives CASSFAGDLKYNEQFF. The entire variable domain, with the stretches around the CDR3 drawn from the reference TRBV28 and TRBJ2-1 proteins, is DVKVTQSSRYLVKRTGEKVFLECVQDMDHENMFWYRQDPGLGLRLIYFSYDVKMKEKGDIPEGYSVSREKKERFSLILESASTNQTSMYLCASSFAGDLKYNEQFFGPGTRLTVL.